The source of this T cell receptor (beta chain) is a study of T-cell reconstitution after alpha-beta-depleted transplantation in children. The library targeted TCRbeta and was prepared with unique molecular identifiers. TCRdb reprocessed the PCR reads with MiXCR, giving one entry per CDR3 protein. There are around 200,000 distinct CDR3 sequences in the sample; about a tenth occur only once, and 5% to 7% lies in the top ten. V lost 4 bases, J lost 6 bases, and 15 bases lay in between. This CDR3 comprises 14 residues. CDR1 is LGHDT and CDR2 is YNNKEL in the germline V gene (reference sequence). Specimen: PBMCs from the stem cell graft donor, collected from the stem cell graft. This clonotype was sampled from a human donor who donated a stem cell graft to a child with acute lymphoblastic leukemia. The V and J genes are TRBV3-1 and TRBJ1-1; D is ambiguous. This CDR3 is CASSPLASHPEAFF. The DNA of the CDR3 is TGTGCCAGCAGCCCCCTCGCGAGTCATCCTGAAGCTTTCTTT.